This TCR beta chain came from a study of blood T cell repertoires in COVID-19. This CDR3 comprises 17 residues. The V end lost 0 bases, the J end lost 5 bases, and 19 bases lay between the germline ends. Germline V lookup: CDR1 LGHNA, CDR2 YNFKEQ. Two negative PCRs, clearance, or symptom resolution characterized the recovered Cohort 3 donors. In the original workflow: How many nucleated cells were present was estimated from reference gene primer amplification. Libraries were prepared by immunoSEQ multiplex PCR; TCRdb keeps only in-frame clonotypes and omits some of them. That table is the source of V, J and clone size, and D and trimming were worked out from the DNA. This table holds roughly 380,000 clones, roughly 90% found once.

The chain links TRBV4-2 to TRBJ1-1; D possibly corresponds to TRBD1 (5 bases). Sequenced: PBMCs or T cells enriched from blood (not recorded which). The source is a woman between 25 and 40 years old who had recovered from COVID-19. The CDR3, as DNA: TGTGCCAGCAGCCAAGAAGAAGTCGGGGGGTTAAGTACTGAAGCTTTCTTT. Protein: CASSQEEVGGLSTEAFF.